These T cell receptor beta chains were read from a single sample in a study of blood T cell repertoires in COVID-19. Here immunoSEQ multiplex PCR was the method, and the copy in TCRdb shows in-frame clones only, minus some. The repertoire includes around 120,000 clones, roughly nine tenths of them detected once, and about 7.4% sits in the top ten. Source material: peripheral blood. These receptors originate from a man aged 65 to 79 who had recovered from COVID-19. Both conserved end residues are part of each CDR3. The order of the fields is clone size, J gene, V gene, D gene, CDR3 protein, CDR3 DNA. D genes are given only for firm matches. Not every row has a clone size; where given, it reads once, few, many or a size class.

NA,TRBJ1-3,TRBV5-1,NA,CASSLSGSGNTIYF,TGCGCCAGCAGCTTGTCCGGCTCTGGAAACACCATATATTTT
NA,TRBJ2-1,TRBV18,TRBD2,CASSPTLSGGVRNEQFF,TGTGCCAGCTCACCAACCCTAAGCGGGGGGGTGCGGAATGAGCAGTTCTTC
NA,TRBJ2-1,TRBV4-3,TRBD2,CASSDSGRAYNEQFF,TGCGCCAGCAGCGATAGCGGGAGGGCCTACAATGAGCAGTTCTTC
few,TRBJ2-6,TRBV10-3,NA,CAISEGTLSSNVLTF,TGTGCCATCAGTGAGGGGACACTCTCGTCCAACGTCCTGACTTTC
NA,TRBJ1-4,TRBV30,TRBD1,CAWGGQGGEKLFF,TGTGCCTGGGGGGGACAGGGGGGAGAAAAACTGTTTTTT
NA,TRBJ1-1,TRBV28,NA,CASTGGRLTSNTEAFF,TGTGCCAGCACCGGAGGGAGGTTGACTTCGAACACTGAAGCTTTCTTT
NA,TRBJ2-5,TRBV28,NA,CASSGAVQETQYF,TGTGCCAGCAGTGGGGCGGTCCAAGAGACCCAGTACTTC
NA,TRBJ2-1,TRBV5-4,NA,CASSLTSENEQFF,TGTGCCAGCAGCTTGACCAGCGAGAATGAGCAGTTCTTC
NA,TRBJ2-3,TRBV18,NA,CASSKDSSTDTQYF,TGTGCCAGCTCAAAGGACTCAAGCACAGATACGCAGTATTTT
NA,TRBJ2-7,TRBV3-1/TRBV3-2,NA,CASSLLASYEQYF,TGTGCCAGCAGCCTCTTAGCATCCTACGAGCAGTACTTC
few,TRBJ2-7,TRBV4-1,NA,CASSQEPGFFYEQYF,TGCGCCAGCAGCCAAGAGCCAGGGTTCTTCTACGAGCAGTACTTC
NA,TRBJ2-2,TRBV28,TRBD1,CASSFEDRISGELFF,TGTGCCAGCAGTTTCGAGGACAGGATCTCCGGGGAGCTGTTTTTT
few,TRBJ2-2,TRBV27,TRBD2,CASRPSGGPGELFF,TGTGCCAGCAGACCTAGCGGGGGGCCCGGGGAGCTGTTTTTT
once,TRBJ1-2,TRBV9,TRBD1,CASSVGSQRAQGAPIYGYTF,TGTGCCAGCAGCGTAGGGTCCCAAAGGGCTCAGGGGGCACCAATCTATGGCTACACCTTC
NA,TRBJ1-1,TRBV5-1,NA,CASSLQGGDTEAFF,TGCGCCAGCAGCTTACAGGGTGGGGACACTGAAGCTTTCTTT
once,TRBJ2-7,TRBV4-2,NA,CASSQATRDEQYF,TGTGCCAGCAGCCAAGCGACGAGGGACGAGCAGTACTTC
NA,TRBJ1-5,TRBV28,TRBD1,CASNRPGTGSQPQHF,TGTGCCAGCAACCGTCCCGGGACAGGGAGTCAGCCCCAGCATTTT
NA,TRBJ1-1,TRBV15,NA,CATGQLNTEAFF,TGTGCCACCGGACAACTGAACACTGAAGCTTTCTTT
NA,TRBJ1-2,TRBV6-5,NA,CASSYRPGREHYGYTF,TGTGCCAGCAGTTACCGGCCTGGCAGGGAACACTATGGCTACACCTTC
NA,TRBJ2-1,TRBV13,NA,CASSFYRAGLYNEQFF,TGTGCCAGCAGCTTCTACCGAGCGGGCCTGTACAATGAGCAGTTCTTC
NA,TRBJ2-2,TRBV11-3,NA,CASSLETGTGELFF,TGTGCCAGCAGCTTAGAGACAGGAACCGGGGAGCTGTTTTTT
NA,TRBJ1-1,TRBV18,TRBD1,CASSPTGWNTEAFF,TGTGCCAGCTCACCGACAGGGTGGAACACTGAAGCTTTCTTT
NA,TRBJ1-5,TRBV6-5,NA,CASSRGFGNQPQHF,TGTGCCAGCAGCAGAGGGTTTGGCAATCAGCCCCAGCATTTT
NA,TRBJ2-5,TRBV10-3,TRBD2,CATQSSGGETQYF,TGTGCCACCCAATCTAGCGGGGGAGAGACCCAGTACTTC
NA,TRBJ1-5,TRBV7-9,NA,CASSLGQGIHSNQPQHF,TGTGCCAGCAGCTTAGGGCAGGGGATCCATAGCAATCAGCCCCAGCATTTT
NA,TRBJ1-5,TRBV5-5,NA,CASSLYNNQPQHF,TGTGCCAGCAGCTTGTACAACAATCAGCCCCAGCATTTT
NA,TRBJ1-1,TRBV5-1,TRBD1,CASSPDRGHTEAFF,TGCGCCAGCAGCCCGGACAGGGGGCACACTGAAGCTTTCTTT
NA,TRBJ2-1,TRBV7-8,TRBD2,CASSSSGGSLTEQFF,TGTGCCAGCAGCAGTAGCGGGGGGTCCTTAACTGAGCAGTTCTTC
few,TRBJ1-6,TRBV5-1,TRBD1,CASSPGTGPHRPLHF,TGCGCCAGCAGCCCAGGGACAGGGCCCCATCGACCCCTCCACTTT
NA,TRBJ2-1,TRBV5-1,TRBD2,CASSWLAGTSYNEQFF,TGCGCCAGCAGCTGGCTAGCGGGGACCTCCTACAATGAGCAGTTCTTC
NA,TRBJ2-5,TRBV3-1/TRBV3-2,TRBD2,CASSQFSGGAGETQYF,TGTGCCAGCAGTCAGTTTAGCGGGGGGGCTGGAGAGACCCAGTACTTC
NA,TRBJ1-1,TRBV7-2,NA,CASSLDRLNTEAFF,TGTGCCAGCAGCCTAGACAGATTGAACACTGAAGCTTTCTTT
NA,TRBJ2-7,TRBV10-3,TRBD1,CAISGPRRTGPYEQYF,TGTGCCATCAGTGGGCCCCGGAGGACAGGGCCCTACGAGCAGTACTTC
NA,TRBJ1-3,TRBV7-3,NA,CASSLWGQGNGNTIYF,TGTGCCAGCAGCCTATGGGGGCAAGGAAATGGAAACACCATATATTTT
NA,TRBJ2-1,TRBV7-2,TRBD2,CASSSWTSSGEQFF,TGTGCCAGCAGCTCCTGGACTAGCTCGGGAGAGCAGTTCTTC
NA,TRBJ2-3,TRBV10-3,NA,CAISEGWRGTDTQYF,TGTGCCATCAGTGAGGGCTGGAGAGGCACAGATACGCAGTATTTT
once,TRBJ2-7,TRBV15,TRBD1,CATSRQGVSYEQYF,TGTGCCACCAGCCGACAGGGGGTCTCCTACGAGCAGTACTTC
NA,TRBJ1-6,TRBV7-2,NA,CASSLYSRNSPLHF,TGTGCCAGCAGCTTATACTCCCGGAATTCACCCCTCCACTTT
NA,TRBJ1-2,TRBV27,NA,CASSSTSWRDYGYTF,TGTGCCAGCAGTTCGACATCCTGGAGGGACTATGGCTACACCTTC
NA,TRBJ1-1,TRBV5-1,NA,CASSLQHPDTEAFF,TGCGCCAGCAGCTTGCAACACCCTGACACTGAAGCTTTCTTT
NA,TRBJ2-7,TRBV28,TRBD2,CASSSPGLAGGIGEQYF,TGTGCCAGCAGTTCTCCGGGACTAGCGGGAGGGATCGGGGAGCAGTACTTC
NA,TRBJ1-1,TRBV6-5,NA,CASSYGQNTEAFF,TGTGCCAGCAGTTACGGGCAGAACACTGAAGCTTTCTTT
NA,TRBJ2-3,TRBV11-2,NA,CASSLPGADTQYF,TGTGCCAGCAGCTTACCAGGGGCAGATACGCAGTATTTT
NA,TRBJ1-2,TRBV10-3,TRBD1,CAIREDRTGVGYTF,TGTGCCATCAGGGAAGATAGGACAGGGGTTGGCTACACCTTC
NA,TRBJ2-2,TRBV15,TRBD2,CATSVRGGVTGELFF,TGTGCCACCAGCGTGCGGGGGGGGGTCACCGGGGAGCTGTTTTTT
NA,TRBJ1-5,TRBV2,NA,CASSDGGYQPQHF,TGTGCCAGCAGTGACGGGGGGTATCAGCCCCAGCATTTT
NA,TRBJ2-3,TRBV6-6,TRBD2,CASSWTSGGTDTQYF,TGTGCCAGCAGTTGGACTAGCGGAGGCACAGATACGCAGTATTTT
NA,TRBJ2-7,TRBV9,NA,CASSTGPYYEQYF,TGTGCCAGCAGTACAGGCCCTTACTACGAGCAGTACTTC